The 6 T cell receptor beta chains presented below share a single source sample, sequenced in a study of T cell responses to AZD1222 COVID-19 vaccine. Assay used: immunoSEQ multiplex PCR; TCRdb lists only in-frame clones, some missing. The sample includes roughly 160,000 clones, approximately 94% seen only once; the top ten take about 0.6%. This material consisted of peripheral blood, taken on day 0 of AZD1222 vaccination. These receptors all stem from an adult in good health.

The rearrangement links TRBV6-5 to TRBJ1-4; a possible D gene is TRBD1 (6 bases). The V end was cut by 5 bases, the J end by 5 bases, with 9 bases between. The CDR3 loop spans 13 amino acids. Germline V gene data show CDR1 as MNHEY and CDR2 as SVGAGI. This CDR3 is CASSRTANEKLFF. For the CDR3, the DNA is TGTGCCAGCAGTAGGACAGCCAATGAAAAACTGTTTTTT.

The J gene is TRBJ2-7, the V gene TRBV29-1; 7 bases map to TRBD2. Germline values: CDR1 SQVTM, CDR2 ANQGSEA. The CDR3 runs to 12 residues. After removal of 6 bases from V and 2 bases from J, the junction contained 4 bases not matched to a gene. CDR3 amino acids: CSVAGSTYEQYF. CDR3 sequence (DNA): TGCAGCGTAGCGGGATCCACCTACGAGCAGTACTTC.

This clone has a handful of counts. Other DNA sequences within the sample encode an identical CDR3. The chain employs TRBV3-1 (or the pseudogene TRBV3-2) and TRBJ2-7; D is uncertain. V was shortened by 4 bases and J by 4 bases, with 5 bases between the two germline ends. In germline, CDR1 is LGHDT, CDR2 YNNKEL (reference sequence). The CDR3 sequence is 11 residues long. The DNA of the CDR3 is TGTGCCAGCAGCCTGGGATACGAGCAGTACTTC. Protein product: CASSLGYEQYF.

The chain employs TRBV5-3 and TRBJ2-1, with D possibly being TRBD1 (6 bases). TRBV5-3 is reported as an ORF; its role is uncertain. CDR3 size: 17 residues. V lost 4 bases and J lost 1, with 18 bases in between. The CDR3 DNA is TGTGCCAGAAGCGACGTCACAGGGAATAGGTCCTACAATGAGCAGTTCTTC. It is translated as CARSDVTGNRSYNEQFF.

The rearrangement links TRBV2 to TRBJ1-1; 8 bases map to TRBD1. The trim removed 8 bases at V and 11 bases at J, leaving 7 bases unmatched. The CDR3 extends over 11 amino acids. Germline values: CDR1 SNHLY, CDR2 FYNNEI. The CDR3 region is CASEQGGRAFF. Here the CDR3 DNA reads TGTGCCAGCGAACAGGGGGGTCGGGCTTTCTTT.

This clone has a single count. The V gene is TRBV5-8, the J gene TRBJ1-2; a weak D match, TRBD1 (5 bases). The V end lost 4 bases, the J end lost 5 bases, and 15 bases lay between the germline ends. Germline V lookup: CDR1 SGHTS, CDR2 YDEGEE. This CDR3 is built from 14 residues. DNA for the CDR3: TGTGCCAGCAGCGCCGTCCAGGGTTCGTATGGCTACACCTTC. This sequence encodes CASSAVQGSYGYTF.